The 6 T cell receptor beta chains in this list originate from one sample, sequenced in a study of identical twins. TCRdb re-analysed the 5' RACE reads in MiXCR, keeping a single row per CDR3 protein. This table has roughly 770,000 distinct CDR3 sequences, roughly 18% appearing once. The same sample was also used in a study of T cells expressing NK-cell markers.

Specimen: PBMCs. The receptors come from a woman younger than 35 in good health.

J is TRBJ2-1 and V is TRBV29-1, with D unclear. The CDR3 consists of 14 residues. V lost 7 bases, J lost 8 bases, and 21 bases lay in between. The germline CDR1 and CDR2 sequences are SQVTM and ANQGSEA. CDR3 sequence (DNA): TGCAGCGCCGACGCACGAAAAGGCCTCCATGAGCAGTTCTTC. Translating it yields CSADARKGLHEQFF.

This clonotype was detected many times. This chain uses TRBV5-1 with TRBJ2-3, with D tentatively TRBD1 or TRBD2 (6 bases each). Germline V lookup: CDR1 SGHRS, CDR2 YFSETQ. The CDR3 totals 14 residues. Trimming pared 4 bases from V and 4 bases from J, leaving 13 bases between. As DNA, the CDR3 is TGCGCCAGCAGCACAGGAAGGGGGGCAGATACGCAGTATTTT. Translation: CASSTGRGADTQYF.

This clonotype was found a few times. This sequence joins TRBV7-6 and TRBJ1-1; D is unresolved. The germline V gene encodes CDR1 SGHVS and CDR2 FNYEAQ. Trimming shortened V by 1 base and J by 6 bases, and 12 bases separated the two germline ends. The CDR3 is 14 residues long. The CDR3 DNA sequence: TGTGCCAGCAGCTTAGTTGAGGGTAGCGCTGAAGCTTTCTTT. Its translation is CASSLVEGSAEAFF. Full variable domain (outside the CDR3, taken from reference TRBV7-6 and TRBJ1-1): GAGVSQSPRYKVTKRGQDVALRCDPISGHVSLYWYRQALGQGPEFLTYFNYEAQQDKSGLPNDRFSAERPEGSISTLTIQRTEQRDSAMYRCASSLVEGSAEAFFGQGTRLTVV.

The chain links TRBV30 to TRBJ1-2; the D is unclear. The CDR3 extends over 11 amino acids. Germline V gene sequence: CDR1 GTSNPN, CDR2 SVGIG (reference sequence). V lost 0 bases and J 8 bases, leaving 7 bases between the germline ends. The CDR3 here is CAWSVLRGYTF. For the CDR3, the DNA is TGTGCCTGGAGTGTACTAAGGGGCTACACCTTC.

The chain uses TRBV7-2 and TRBJ2-7; 8 bases are shared with TRBD1. With V trimmed by 5 bases and J by 1 base, 7 bases remained unmatched. Germline CDR1 reads SGHTA; CDR2 reads FQGNSA. This CDR3 is built from 15 residues. CDR3: CASSRVGQGSYEQYF. The CDR3 coding sequence is TGTGCCAGCAGCCGCGTTGGACAGGGATCCTACGAGCAGTACTTC.

The chain carries TRBV9 and TRBJ2-5, with D uncertain. Germline V gene data show CDR1 as SGDLS and CDR2 as YYNGEE. With 3 bases removed from V and 1 base from J, the gap between germline ends came to 13 bases. There are 15 residues in the CDR3. CDR3 DNA: TGTGCCAGCAGCGCCGCGATCCGGATCCAAGAGACCCAGTACTTC. Amino acids: CASSAAIRIQETQYF. The whole variable domain, filled in from reference TRBV9 and TRBJ2-5, reads DSGVTQTPKHLITATGQRVTLRCSPRSGDLSVYWYQQSLDQGLQFLIQYYNGEERAKGNILERFSAQQFPDLHSELNLSSLELGDSALYFCASSAAIRIQETQYFGPGTRLLVL.